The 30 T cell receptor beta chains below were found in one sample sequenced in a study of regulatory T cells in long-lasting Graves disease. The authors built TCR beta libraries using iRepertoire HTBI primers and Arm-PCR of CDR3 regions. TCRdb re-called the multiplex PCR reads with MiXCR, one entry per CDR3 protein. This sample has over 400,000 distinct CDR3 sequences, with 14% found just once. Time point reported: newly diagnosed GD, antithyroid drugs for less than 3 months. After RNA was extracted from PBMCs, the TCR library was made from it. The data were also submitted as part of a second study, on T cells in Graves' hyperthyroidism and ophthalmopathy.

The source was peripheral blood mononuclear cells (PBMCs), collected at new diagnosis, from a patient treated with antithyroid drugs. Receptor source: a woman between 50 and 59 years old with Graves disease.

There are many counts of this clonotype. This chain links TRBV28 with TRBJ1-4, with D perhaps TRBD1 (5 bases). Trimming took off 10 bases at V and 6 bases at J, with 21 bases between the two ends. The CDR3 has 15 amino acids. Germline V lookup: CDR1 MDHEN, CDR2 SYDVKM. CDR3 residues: CANRRLEGTDEKLFF. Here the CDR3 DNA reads TGTGCCAACCGACGATTGGAAGGGACGGATGAAAAACTGTTTTTT. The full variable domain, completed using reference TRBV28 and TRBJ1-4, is DVKVTQSSRYLVKRTGEKVFLECVQDMDHENMFWYRQDPGLGLRLIYFSYDVKMKEKGDIPEGYSVSREKKERFSLILESASTNQTSMYLCANRRLEGTDEKLFFGSGTQLSVL.

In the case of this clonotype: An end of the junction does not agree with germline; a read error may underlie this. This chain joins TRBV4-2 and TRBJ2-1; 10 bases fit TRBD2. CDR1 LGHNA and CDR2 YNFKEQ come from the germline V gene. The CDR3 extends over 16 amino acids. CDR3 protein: CASSQEGLAVTNQQFF. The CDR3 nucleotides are TGTGCCAGCAGCCAAGAAGGACTAGCGGTTACCAATCAGCAGTTCTTC.

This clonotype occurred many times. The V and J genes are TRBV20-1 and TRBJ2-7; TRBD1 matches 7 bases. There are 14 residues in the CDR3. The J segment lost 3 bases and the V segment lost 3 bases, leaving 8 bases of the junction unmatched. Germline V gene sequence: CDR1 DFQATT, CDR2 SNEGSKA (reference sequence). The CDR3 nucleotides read TGCAGTGCTAGCCCCGACAGGGACCTCTACGAGCAGTACTTC. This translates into CSASPDRDLYEQYF.

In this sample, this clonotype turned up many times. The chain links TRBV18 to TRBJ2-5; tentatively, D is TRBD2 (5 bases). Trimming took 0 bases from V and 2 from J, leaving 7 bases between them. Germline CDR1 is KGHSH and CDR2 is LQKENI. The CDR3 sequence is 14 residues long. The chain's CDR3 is CASSPPSEQETQYF. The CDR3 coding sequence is TGTGCCAGCTCACCACCTAGCGAGCAAGAGACCCAGTACTTC.

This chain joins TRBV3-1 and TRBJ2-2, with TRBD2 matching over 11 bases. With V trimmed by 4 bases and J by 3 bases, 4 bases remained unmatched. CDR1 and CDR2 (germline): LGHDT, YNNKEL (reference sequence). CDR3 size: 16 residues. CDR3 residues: CASSLAGGPYTGELFF. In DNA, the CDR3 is TGTGCCAGCAGCCTAGCGGGAGGGCCGTACACCGGGGAGCTGTTTTTT.

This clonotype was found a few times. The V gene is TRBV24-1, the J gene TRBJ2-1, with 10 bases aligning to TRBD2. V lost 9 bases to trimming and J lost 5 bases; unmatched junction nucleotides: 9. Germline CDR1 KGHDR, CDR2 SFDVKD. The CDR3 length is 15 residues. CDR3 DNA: TGTGCCACCGGGTATCTAGCGGGAGATAACAATGAGCAGTTCTTC. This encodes CATGYLAGDNNEQFF.

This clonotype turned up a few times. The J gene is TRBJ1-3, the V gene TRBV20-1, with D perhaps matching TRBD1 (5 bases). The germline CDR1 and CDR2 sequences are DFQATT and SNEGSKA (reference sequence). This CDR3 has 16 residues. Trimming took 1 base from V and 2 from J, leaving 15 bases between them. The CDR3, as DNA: TGCAGTGCTAGAGTTCGGGATGGGGGAACTGGAAACACCATATATTTT. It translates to CSARVRDGGTGNTIYF.

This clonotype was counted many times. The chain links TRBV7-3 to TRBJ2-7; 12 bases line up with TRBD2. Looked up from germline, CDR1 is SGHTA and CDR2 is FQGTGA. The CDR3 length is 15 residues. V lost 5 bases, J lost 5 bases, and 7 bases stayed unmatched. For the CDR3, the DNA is TGTGCCAGCAGCCCGACTAGCGGGAGTTTTAACGAGCAGTACTTC. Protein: CASSPTSGSFNEQYF.

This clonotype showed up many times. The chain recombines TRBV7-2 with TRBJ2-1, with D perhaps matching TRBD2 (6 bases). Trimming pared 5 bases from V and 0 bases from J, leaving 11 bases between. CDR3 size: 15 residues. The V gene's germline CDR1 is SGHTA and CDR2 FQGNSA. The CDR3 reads CASSLTGLSYNEQFF. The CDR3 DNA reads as TGTGCCAGCAGCCTTACGGGACTCTCCTACAATGAGCAGTTCTTC.

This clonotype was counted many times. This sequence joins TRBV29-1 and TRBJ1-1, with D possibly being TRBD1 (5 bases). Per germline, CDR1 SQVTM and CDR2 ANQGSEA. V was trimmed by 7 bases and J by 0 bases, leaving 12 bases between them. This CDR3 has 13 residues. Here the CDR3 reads CSGSGFVNTEAFF. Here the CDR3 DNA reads TGCAGCGGATCAGGGTTTGTGAACACTGAAGCTTTCTTT.

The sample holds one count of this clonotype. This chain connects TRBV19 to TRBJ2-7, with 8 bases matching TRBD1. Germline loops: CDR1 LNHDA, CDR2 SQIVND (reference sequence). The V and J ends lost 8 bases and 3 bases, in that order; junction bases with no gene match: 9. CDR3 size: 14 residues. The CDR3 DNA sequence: TGTGCCAGTCGGTTTAGGACAGGGTTCTACGAGCAGTACTTC. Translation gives CASRFRTGFYEQYF.

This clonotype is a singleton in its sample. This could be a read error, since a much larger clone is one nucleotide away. CDR3 in amino acids: CAISVGGVYNEQFF. CDR3 DNA: TGTGCCATCAGTGTTGGCGGAGTATACAATGAGCAGTTCTTC. The chain is built from TRBV10-3 and TRBJ2-1; D remains ambiguous. There are 14 residues in the CDR3. V dropped 4 bases and J dropped 4 bases, with 11 bases sitting between them. Germline assignment: CDR1 ENHRY and CDR2 SYGVKD.

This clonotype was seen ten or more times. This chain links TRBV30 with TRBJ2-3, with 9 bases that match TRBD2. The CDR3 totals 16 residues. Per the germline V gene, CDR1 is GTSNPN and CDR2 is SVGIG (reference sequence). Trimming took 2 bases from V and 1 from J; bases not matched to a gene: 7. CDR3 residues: CAWSRAGGYRTDTQYF. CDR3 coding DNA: TGTGCCTGGAGTCGGGCGGGAGGGTACCGCACAGATACGCAGTATTTT.

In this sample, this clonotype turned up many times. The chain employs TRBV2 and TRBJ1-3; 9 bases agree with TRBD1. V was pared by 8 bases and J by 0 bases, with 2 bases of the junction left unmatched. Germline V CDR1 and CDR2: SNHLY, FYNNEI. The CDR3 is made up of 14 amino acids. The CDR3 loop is CASRTGDSGNTIYF. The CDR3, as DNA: TGTGCCAGCCGGACAGGGGACTCTGGAAACACCATATATTTT.

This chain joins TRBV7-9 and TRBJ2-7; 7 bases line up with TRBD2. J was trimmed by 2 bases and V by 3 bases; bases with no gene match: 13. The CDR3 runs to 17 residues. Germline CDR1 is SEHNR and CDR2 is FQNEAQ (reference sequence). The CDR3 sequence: CASSFAPRGRGTYEQYF. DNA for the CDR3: TGTGCCAGCAGCTTTGCCCCCCGGGGGAGGGGCACCTACGAGCAGTACTTC.

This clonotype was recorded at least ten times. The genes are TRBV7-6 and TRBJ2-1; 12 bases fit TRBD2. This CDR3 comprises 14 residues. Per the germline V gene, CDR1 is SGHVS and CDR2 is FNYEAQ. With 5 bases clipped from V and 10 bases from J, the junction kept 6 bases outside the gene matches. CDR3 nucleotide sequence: TGTGCCAGCAGCCAAGGTCTAGCGGGAGGGGAGCAGTTCTTC. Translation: CASSQGLAGGEQFF.

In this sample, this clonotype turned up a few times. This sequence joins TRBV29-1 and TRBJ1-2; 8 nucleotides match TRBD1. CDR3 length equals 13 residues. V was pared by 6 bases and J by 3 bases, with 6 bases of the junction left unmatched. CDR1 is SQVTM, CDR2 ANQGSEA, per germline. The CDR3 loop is CSVRTGRDYGYTF. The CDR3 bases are TGCAGCGTCCGGACAGGGCGCGACTATGGCTACACCTTC.

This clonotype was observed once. Here the CDR3 DNA reads TGTGCCAGCAGCCAGAACCGGAACAATGAGCAGTTCTTC. It yields the protein CASSQNRNNEQFF. V gene TRBV14 combines with J gene TRBJ2-1; D unclear. Germline CDR1 reads SGHDN; CDR2 reads FVKESK. Trimming removed 3 bases at V and 5 bases at J, with 8 bases between. This CDR3 is 13 amino acids long.

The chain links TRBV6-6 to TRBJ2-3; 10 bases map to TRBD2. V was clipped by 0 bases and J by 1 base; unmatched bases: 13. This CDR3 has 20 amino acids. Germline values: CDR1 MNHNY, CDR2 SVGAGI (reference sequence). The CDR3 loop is CASSYSISSGRGGGTDTQYF. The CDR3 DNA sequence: TGTGCCAGCAGTTACTCGATATCAAGCGGGAGGGGGGGCGGCACAGATACGCAGTATTTT.

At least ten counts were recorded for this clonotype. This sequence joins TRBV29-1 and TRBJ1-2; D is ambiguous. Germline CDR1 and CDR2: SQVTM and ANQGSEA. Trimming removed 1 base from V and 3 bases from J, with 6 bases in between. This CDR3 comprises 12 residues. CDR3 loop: CSVEGQDYGYTF. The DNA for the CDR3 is TGCAGCGTTGAAGGCCAGGACTATGGCTACACCTTC.

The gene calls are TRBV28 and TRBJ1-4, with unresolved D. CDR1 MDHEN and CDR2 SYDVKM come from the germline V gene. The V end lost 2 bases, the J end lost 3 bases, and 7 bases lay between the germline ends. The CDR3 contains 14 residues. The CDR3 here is CASSLVGANEKLFF. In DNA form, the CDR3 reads TGTGCCAGCAGTTTAGTGGGTGCTAATGAAAAACTGTTTTTT.

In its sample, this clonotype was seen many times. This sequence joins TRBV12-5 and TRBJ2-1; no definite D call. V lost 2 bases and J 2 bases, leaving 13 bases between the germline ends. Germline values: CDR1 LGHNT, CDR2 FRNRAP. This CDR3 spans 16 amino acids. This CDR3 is CASGLNPGPPYNEQFF. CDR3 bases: TGTGCTAGTGGTTTGAACCCCGGTCCGCCCTACAATGAGCAGTTCTTC.

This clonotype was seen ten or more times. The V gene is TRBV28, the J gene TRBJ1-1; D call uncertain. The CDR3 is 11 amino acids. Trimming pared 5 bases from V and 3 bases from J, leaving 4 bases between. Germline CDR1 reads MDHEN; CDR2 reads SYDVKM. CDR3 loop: CASSTYTEAFF. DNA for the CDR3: TGTGCCAGCAGTACATACACTGAAGCTTTCTTT.

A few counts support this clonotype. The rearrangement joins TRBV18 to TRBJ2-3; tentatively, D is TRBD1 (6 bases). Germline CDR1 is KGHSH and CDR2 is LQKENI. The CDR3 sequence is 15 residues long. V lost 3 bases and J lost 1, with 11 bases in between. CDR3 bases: TGTGCCAGCTCACCTTGGACAGAAGGCACAGATACGCAGTATTTT. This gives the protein CASSPWTEGTDTQYF.

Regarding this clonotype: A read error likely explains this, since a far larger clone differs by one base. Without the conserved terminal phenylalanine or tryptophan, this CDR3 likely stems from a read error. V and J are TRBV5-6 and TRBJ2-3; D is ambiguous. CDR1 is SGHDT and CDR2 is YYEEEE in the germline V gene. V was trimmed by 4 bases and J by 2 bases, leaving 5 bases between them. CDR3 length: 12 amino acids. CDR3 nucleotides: TGTGCCAGCAGCCCCTACACAGATACGCAGTATTAT. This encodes CASSPYTDTQYY.

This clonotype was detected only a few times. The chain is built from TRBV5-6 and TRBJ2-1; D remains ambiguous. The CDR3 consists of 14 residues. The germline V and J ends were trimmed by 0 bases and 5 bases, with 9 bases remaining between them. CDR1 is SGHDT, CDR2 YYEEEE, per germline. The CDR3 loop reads CASSLGPLNNEQFF. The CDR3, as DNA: TGTGCCAGCAGCTTGGGTCCGCTAAACAATGAGCAGTTCTTC.

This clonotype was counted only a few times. The chain's CDR3 is CAWGPQETQYF. In DNA, the CDR3 is TGTGCCTGGGGACCCCAAGAGACCCAGTACTTC. The chain is built from TRBV30 and TRBJ2-5, with D unresolved. CDR1 GTSNPN and CDR2 SVGIG come from the germline V gene (reference sequence). V lost 5 bases to trimming and J lost 1 base, with 5 bases between them. There are 11 residues in the CDR3.

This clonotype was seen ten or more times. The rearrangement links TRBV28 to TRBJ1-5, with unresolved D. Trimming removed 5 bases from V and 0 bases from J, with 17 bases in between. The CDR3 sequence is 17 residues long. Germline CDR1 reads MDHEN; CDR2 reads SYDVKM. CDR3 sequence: CASSVGRLRDSNQPQHF. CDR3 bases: TGTGCCAGCAGTGTAGGTCGCCTCAGAGATAGCAATCAGCCCCAGCATTTT.

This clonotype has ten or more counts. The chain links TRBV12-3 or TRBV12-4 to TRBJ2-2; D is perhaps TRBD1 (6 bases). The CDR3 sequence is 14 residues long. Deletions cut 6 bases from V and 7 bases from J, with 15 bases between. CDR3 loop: CASSQVLGGGELFF. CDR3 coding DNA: TGTGCCAGCAGCCAAGTTCTAGGGGGCGGGGAGCTGTTTTTT.

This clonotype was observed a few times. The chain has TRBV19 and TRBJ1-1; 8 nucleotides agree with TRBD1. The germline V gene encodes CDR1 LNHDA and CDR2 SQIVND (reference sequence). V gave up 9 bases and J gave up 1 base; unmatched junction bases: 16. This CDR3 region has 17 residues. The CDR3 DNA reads TGTGCCAGCCGCACTTCAGGGGGCAAAATTAGGAACACTGAAGCTTTCTTT. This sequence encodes CASRTSGGKIRNTEAFF.